This T cell receptor (beta chain) is drawn from a study of cytomegalovirus exposure and HLA in healthy donors (dated by TCRdb to 2015 to 2018). For the study in its entirety: An earlier analysis of approximately 640 of the donors reported roughly 300 Gb of sequence data and some 120 million unique TCR beta sequences from 150 million to 200 million T cells. Both class I and class II loci were covered by HLA typing, at four-digit resolution. An earlier analysis of 587 of the donors applied high-throughput TCR beta sequencing to assess whether each TCR beta V gene segment acted as functional or pseudogenic. All discovery cohort repertoires had been generated on a single sequencing platform. To study patterns of TCR occurrence, a later analysis re-analyzed previously published TCR beta repertoires from several hundred donors and added high-resolution HLA genotyping. The aim of the study was to test whether cataloging public T cell receptors could identify signatures of past pathogen exposure. A later genetic analysis used genome-wide SNP genotypes for about 55% of the 666 donors, treating that subset as a discovery cohort. An early release covering more than 500 HLA-typed donors comprised about 300 gigabases of sequencing data and 65 million to 100 million unique TCR sequences. Donor age, sex, ethnicity and CMV serostatus were compiled together with the repertoire data. Because of strong linkage in the cohort, roughly five DR-DQ haplotypes were treated as single units for association and clustering. Among about 400 genotyped donors of the cohort, an average of roughly 230,000 unique TCR beta nucleotide sequences was sequenced per donor, of which about 19% were non-productive. The later analysis used no new phenotypic data to find candidate immune exposures, relying instead on TCR beta sequences and their occurrence across donors. A separate validation cohort of over a hundred different subjects was used in addition to the roughly 620-subject first cohort. Of the 300 to 500 genotyped donors, 65% to 90% were placed in the genetic ancestry cluster associated with self-reported Caucasian donors. The study profiled the T cell repertoires of some 610 subjects by immunosequencing and related them to cytomegalovirus serostatus. To predict cytomegalovirus infection status, the study combined high-throughput TCR immunosequencing, statistical association of individual TCRs with disease status, and machine learning. The number of typed donors differed by locus: 629-630 for A, B, C, DRB1 and DQB1; 522 for DQA1; some 610 for DPA1; and around 450 for DPB1. General findings and caveats noted by the study authors: Because some donors lacked HLA typing at each locus, the association tests relied only on the typed subset. According to the authors, the approach could potentially be generalized to other disease states and immunological phenotypes. In a later analysis, the rate of TCR association differed among HLA loci, with DRB1 alleles having the most associated TCRs and HLA-C alleles having the fewest. Because counts were too low, about 15 rarely observed V segments, including chromosome 9 orphons, were left out of the earlier analysis of roughly 600 of the donors. Compared with equally common non-associated chains, HLA-associated TCR beta chains in a later analysis were more clonally expanded and had lower generation probabilities. The study listed 150 to 200 TCR beta chains as associated with cytomegalovirus. According to a later analysis, most CMV-associated TCR beta chains appeared to be HLA-restricted, and the HLA associations seemed to be driven largely by CMV exposure. In an earlier analysis of roughly 560 of the donors, most TCR beta V segments were observed in productive rearrangements about 87% or about 30% of the time, broadly matching IMGT annotations. This cohort had only TCR beta chains sequenced, and the lack of alpha or paired-chain data limited which features could be detected. Compared with the roughly 700-donor mean, donors in an Asian-associated ancestry cluster had fewer N-insertions in productive TCRs, according to a later genetic analysis. For the cohort, immune exposure information was limited to CMV serostatus. Correlated functional status among segregating V segments might reflect linkage disequilibrium, but an unknown experimental factor could not be ruled out. The classifier was reported to diagnose cytomegalovirus status with high specificity and sensitivity in both the original and validation cohorts. Sequencing depth was assumed to be roughly uniform across donors in the presence/absence analyses, though that assumption may not hold. While some public TCRs were present in many individuals, most TCR sequences turned up only very rarely across donors. An association between a missense DCLRE1C variant and V-gene and J-gene trimming of TCR beta chains was found in a later genetic analysis and replicated in an independent cohort. Specific HLA alleles were associated with some 15,000 TCR beta sequences at a false discovery rate of 0.05 in a later analysis. The sequencing pipeline was judged likely to have produced a cluster of highly shared sequence variants as a technical artifact. In a later analysis, several top co-occurrence clusters were reported to appear linked to parvovirus B19, influenza, CMV and Epstein-Barr virus. Assigning TCR associations to individual alleles was difficult when HLA alleles, especially DR and DQ, strongly co-occurred. In vitro tests confirmed that a few of the cytomegalovirus-associated TCR beta chains recognize cytomegalovirus antigens. A further reported finding was that TCR beta sequences accurately predicted the HLA-A and HLA-B alleles for most subjects in the first cohort.

Libraries were prepared through the immunoSEQ multiplex PCR assay. The multiplex PCR relied on a mix of 60 forward primers for TCR Vbeta segments and 13 reverse primers for TCR Jbeta segments. The CDR3 region of rearranged TCR beta genes was amplified from genomic DNA with a multiplex PCR assay. The amplified TCR beta libraries were sequenced on the Illumina HiSeq System as 87-base-pair reads. Per the authors' processing: A later analysis tallied 80 million to 95 million unique TCR beta chains across the 650 to 750 repertoires, and approximately 9.9 million of those chains were shared by two or more donors. To remove PCR and sequencing errors, raw reads were error-corrected and collapsed into unique sequences using a nearest-neighbor algorithm that merged closely related sequences. V, D and J gene segments were assigned by aligning CDR3 sequences to IMGT reference sequences. Each retained sequence needed at least a six-nucleotide match to both a V gene segment and a J gene segment. A rearrangement was called productive if the CDR3 had no stop codons and remained in frame with V and J, and every other rearrangement was called non-productive. CDR3 was defined by IMGT convention, running from the second conserved V-encoded cysteine to the conserved J-encoded phenylalanine. The earlier analysis of about 560 of the donors excluded any sequence lacking an unambiguous match to a single V gene segment. An earlier analysis of approximately 590 of the donors classified V segments as functional when productive rearrangements were above 56.7% and as segregating when the standard deviation between donors was above 5%. To diagnose cytomegalovirus status from the catalog of TCR beta chain sequences, a statistical classification framework was built. A later analysis assigned V and J genes by comparing TCR nucleotide sequences with IMGT/GENE-DB human TR gene sequences. Using the TCRdist pipeline, a later analysis assigned CDR3 sequences along with most-parsimonious VDJ recombination scenarios. In a later analysis, each TCR beta chain was defined by its CDR3 amino acid sequence together with its V-gene family, and reads without a unique V-gene family were excluded. In a later analysis, some 600 highly shared, low-generation-probability nucleotide sequences were removed to address suspected cross-contamination and a sequencing artifact. A later analysis calculated a clonal expansion index for each public chain from normalized within-repertoire ranks of inferred template counts. A later analysis computed generation probabilities with a VDJ recombination model fitted to out-of-frame rearrangements, and checked the results against IGoR. In a later analysis, TCR-TCR, TCR-HLA and TCR-CMV co-occurrence was scored with hypergeometric tests, and a repertoire-size bias correction was applied to TCR pairs. In a later analysis, false discovery rates were estimated by permuting HLA or CMV assignments 20 times. In a later analysis, co-occurring TCRs were grouped using DBSCAN, with TCRdist sequence similarity added in when clustering inside HLA-allele-positive subsets. Co-occurrence clustering excluded repertoires with fewer than 30,000 or more than 120,000 public chains, plus five with anomalous nucleotide sharing. Sourced from immuneACCESS, this table was stored by TCRdb with only in-frame sequences that have V and J called. A share of the clones is absent; for the studies checked, an unresolved V gene accounts for under half, and the remainder has no known explanation. The DNA gave D and trimming, while V, J and clone size come from that table. This sample has over 100,000 clones in its table, and 75% to 85% of those were observed once. The ten biggest clones cover 2.5% to 3% of the sample.

To note about this clone: Its antigen remains undetermined. Per-nucleotide qualities are absent, and no much larger clonotype sits a single base away.

In total, approximately 700 healthy bone marrow donors made up the cohort. Cohort members were all nominally healthy when sampled, although unrecorded immune exposures were likely present. The donor was CMV seropositive and belonged to the group of around 300 seropositive cohort members. A peripheral blood sample was collected from each donor, and TCR beta sequencing was performed on peripheral blood mononuclear cells. Genomic DNA was extracted from the blood cell samples with the Qiagen DNeasy Blood Extraction Kit. The clonotype originates from a woman under 30 in good health and CMV-seropositive. Sequencing input: PBMCs.

The CDR3 reads CASSQDASGGAYNEQFF. The sequenced DNA is TGCGCCAGCAGCCAAGACGCTAGCGGGGGGGCATACAATGAGCAGTTCTTC. The chain links TRBV4-1 with TRBJ2-1, with 12 middle bases fitting TRBD2. Per the germline V gene, MGHRA is the CDR1 and YSYEKL is the CDR2. The junction shows trimming of 0 bases on V and 4 bases on J, and the gene matches do not reach 4 bases of it. The CDR3 runs 17 residues from the cysteine to the phenylalanine. Only the CDR3 region is kept as DNA, spanning 51 bases read in frame from base 1.